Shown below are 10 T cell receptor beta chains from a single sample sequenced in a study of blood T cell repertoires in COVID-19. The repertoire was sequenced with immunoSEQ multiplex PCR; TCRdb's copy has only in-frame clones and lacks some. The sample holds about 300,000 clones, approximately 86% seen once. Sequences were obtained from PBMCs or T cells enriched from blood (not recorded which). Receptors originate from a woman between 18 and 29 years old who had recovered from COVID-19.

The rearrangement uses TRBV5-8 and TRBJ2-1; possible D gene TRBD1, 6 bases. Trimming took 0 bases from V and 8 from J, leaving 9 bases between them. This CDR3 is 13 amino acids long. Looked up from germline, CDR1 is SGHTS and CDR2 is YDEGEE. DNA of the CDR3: TGTGCCAGCAGCTTGGAGTCAGGGGATGAGCAGTTCTTC. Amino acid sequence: CASSLESGDEQFF.

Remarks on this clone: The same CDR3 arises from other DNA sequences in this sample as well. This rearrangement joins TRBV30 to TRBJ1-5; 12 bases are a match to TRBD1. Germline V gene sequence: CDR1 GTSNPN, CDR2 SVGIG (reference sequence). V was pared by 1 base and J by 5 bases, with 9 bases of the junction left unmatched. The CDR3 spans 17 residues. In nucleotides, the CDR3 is TGTGCCTGGAGTGCTGGCGGGGGACAGGGGGCTTATCAGCCCCAGCATTTT. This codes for CAWSAGGGQGAYQPQHF.

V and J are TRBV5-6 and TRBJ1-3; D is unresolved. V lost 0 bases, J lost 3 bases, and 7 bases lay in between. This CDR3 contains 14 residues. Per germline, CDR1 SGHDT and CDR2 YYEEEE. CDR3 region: CASSLGRGGNTIYF. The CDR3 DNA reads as TGTGCCAGCAGCTTGGGGCGGGGTGGAAACACCATATATTTT.

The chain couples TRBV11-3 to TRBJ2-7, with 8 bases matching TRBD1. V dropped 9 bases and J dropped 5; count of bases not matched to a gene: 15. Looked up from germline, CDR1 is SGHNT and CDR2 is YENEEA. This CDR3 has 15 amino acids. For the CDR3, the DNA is TGTGCCAGTTCACCCCTAGGGACAGGAGGCAACGAGCAGTACTTC. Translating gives CASSPLGTGGNEQYF.

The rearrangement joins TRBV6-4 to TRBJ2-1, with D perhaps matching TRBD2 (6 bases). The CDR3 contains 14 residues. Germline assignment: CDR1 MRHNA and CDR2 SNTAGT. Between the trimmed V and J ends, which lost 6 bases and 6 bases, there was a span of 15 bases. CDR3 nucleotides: TGTGCCAGCAGCCGGGACTCCTCCGCCAATGAGCAGTTCTTC. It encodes CASSRDSSANEQFF.

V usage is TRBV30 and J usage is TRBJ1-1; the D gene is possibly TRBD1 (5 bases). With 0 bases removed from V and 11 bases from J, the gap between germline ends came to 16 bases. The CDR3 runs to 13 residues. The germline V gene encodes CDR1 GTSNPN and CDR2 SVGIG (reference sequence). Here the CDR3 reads CAWSVFGAAGAFF. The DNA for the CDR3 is TGTGCCTGGAGTGTTTTTGGGGCCGCCGGCGCTTTCTTT. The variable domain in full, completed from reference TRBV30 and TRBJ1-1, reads SQTIHQWPATLVQPVGSPLSLECTVEGTSNPNLYWYRQAAGRGLQLLFYSVGIGQISSEVPQNLSASRPQDRQFILSSKKLLLSDSGFYLCAWSVFGAAGAFFGQGTRLTVV.

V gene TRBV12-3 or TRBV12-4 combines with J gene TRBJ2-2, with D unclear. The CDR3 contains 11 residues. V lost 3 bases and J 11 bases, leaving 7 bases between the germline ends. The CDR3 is CASSFRYELFF. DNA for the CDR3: TGTGCCAGCAGTTTCCGGTATGAGCTGTTTTTT.

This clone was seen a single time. In DNA, the CDR3 is TGTGCCAGCAGCCCAGGACAGGGGACGGTTCTTGGCTACACCTTC. It codes for CASSPGQGTVLGYTF. The J gene is TRBJ1-2, the V gene TRBV7-3, with 9 bases aligning to TRBD1. The CDR3 loop spans 15 amino acids. Germline CDR1 and CDR2: SGHTA and FQGTGA. Trimming cost V 5 bases and J 7 bases; bases outside gene matches: 11.

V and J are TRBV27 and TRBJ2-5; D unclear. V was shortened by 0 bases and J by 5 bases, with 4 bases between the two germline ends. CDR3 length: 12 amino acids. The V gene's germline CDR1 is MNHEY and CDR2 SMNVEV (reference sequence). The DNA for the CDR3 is TGTGCCAGCAGTTTATCCGGGGAGACCCAGTACTTC. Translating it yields CASSLSGETQYF.

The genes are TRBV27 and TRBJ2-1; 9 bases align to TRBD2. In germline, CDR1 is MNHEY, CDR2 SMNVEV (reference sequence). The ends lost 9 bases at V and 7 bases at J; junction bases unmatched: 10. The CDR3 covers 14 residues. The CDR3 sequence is CARRGTLAGNEQFF. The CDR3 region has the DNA TGTGCCAGACGGGGGACGCTAGCGGGAAATGAGCAGTTCTTC.